The text below deals with one T cell receptor beta chain. This entry belongs to a study of blood T cell repertoires in COVID-19. For the study at large: Samples representing acute and convalescent COVID-19 were sourced from the United States, Italy and Spain.

CDR3 length: 13 residues. J lost 8 bases, V lost 4 bases, and 7 bases had no gene match. Germline assignment: CDR1 MNHEY and CDR2 SVGAGI. Per the original methods: From reference gene primer amplification, estimates of nucleated cell counts were derived. Here immunoSEQ multiplex PCR was the method, and the copy in TCRdb shows in-frame clones only, minus some. V and J calls and clone size are given by that table; D and trimming were obtained from the DNA. The data show 300,000 to 350,000 clones, with 80% to 90% seen just once and roughly 6% held by the top ten. The receptor comes from a woman aged 45-65 years with COVID-19, enrolled during active disease. This sequence joins TRBV6-5 and TRBJ1-2; 7 bases map to TRBD1. Sequenced input: peripheral blood. CDR3 bases: TGTGCCAGCAGTTCGTCGGACAGGCGCGGCTACACCTTC. This translates into CASSSSDRRGYTF.